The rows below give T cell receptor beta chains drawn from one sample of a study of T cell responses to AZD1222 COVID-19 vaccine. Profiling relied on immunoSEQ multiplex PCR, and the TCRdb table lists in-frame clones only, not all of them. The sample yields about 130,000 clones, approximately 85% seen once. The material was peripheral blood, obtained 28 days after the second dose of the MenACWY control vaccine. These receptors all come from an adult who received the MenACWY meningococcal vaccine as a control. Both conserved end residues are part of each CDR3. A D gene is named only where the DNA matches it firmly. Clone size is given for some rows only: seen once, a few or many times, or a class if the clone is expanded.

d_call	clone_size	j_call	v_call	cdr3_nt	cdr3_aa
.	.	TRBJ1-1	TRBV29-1	TGCAGCGTTGAATTGGGGGCGAGGACTGAAGCTTTCTTT	CSVELGARTEAFF
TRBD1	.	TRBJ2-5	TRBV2	TGTGCCAGCACTGGGACAGGACAAGAGACCCAGTACTTC	CASTGTGQETQYF
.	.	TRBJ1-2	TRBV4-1	TGCGCCAGCAGCCCCTCACAGGGTGTTGAAGGCTATGGCTACACCTTC	CASSPSQGVEGYGYTF
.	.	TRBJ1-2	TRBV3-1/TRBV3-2	TGTGCCAGCAGCCTCGGGACGGCGAAACATGGCTACACCTTC	CASSLGTAKHGYTF
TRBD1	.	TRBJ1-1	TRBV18	TGTGCCAGCTCACCCTCCGGGACAGGGAACACTGAAGCTTTCTTT	CASSPSGTGNTEAFF
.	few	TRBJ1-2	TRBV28	TGTGCCAGCAGTTTAGGGTTTACTAACTATGGCTACACCTTC	CASSLGFTNYGYTF
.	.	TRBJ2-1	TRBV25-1	TGTGCCAGCAGTGGTCGCCTCGGTGAGCAGTTCTTC	CASSGRLGEQFF
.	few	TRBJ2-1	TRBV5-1	TGCGCCAGCAGCTCAGAGTACGGGAGAAGCGATGAGCAGTTCTTC	CASSSEYGRSDEQFF
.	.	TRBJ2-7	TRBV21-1	TGTGCCAGCAGCCCCTCAAGGGACAATTACTACGAGCAGTACTTC	CASSPSRDNYYEQYF
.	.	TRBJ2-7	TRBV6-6	TGTGCCAGCAACTTCCTAGGGGCGGGGACGGACGAGCAGTACTTC	CASNFLGAGTDEQYF
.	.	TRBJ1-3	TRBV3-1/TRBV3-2	TGTGCCAGCAGCCAAGGGGCCTACAACACCATATATTTT	CASSQGAYNTIYF
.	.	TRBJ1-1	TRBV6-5	TGTGCCAGCAGTTACGGGGGCACTGAAGCTTTCTTT	CASSYGGTEAFF
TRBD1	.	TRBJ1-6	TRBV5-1	TGCGCCAGCAGCTTGGCAAGGACAGGGGACTCACCCCTCCACTTT	CASSLARTGDSPLHF